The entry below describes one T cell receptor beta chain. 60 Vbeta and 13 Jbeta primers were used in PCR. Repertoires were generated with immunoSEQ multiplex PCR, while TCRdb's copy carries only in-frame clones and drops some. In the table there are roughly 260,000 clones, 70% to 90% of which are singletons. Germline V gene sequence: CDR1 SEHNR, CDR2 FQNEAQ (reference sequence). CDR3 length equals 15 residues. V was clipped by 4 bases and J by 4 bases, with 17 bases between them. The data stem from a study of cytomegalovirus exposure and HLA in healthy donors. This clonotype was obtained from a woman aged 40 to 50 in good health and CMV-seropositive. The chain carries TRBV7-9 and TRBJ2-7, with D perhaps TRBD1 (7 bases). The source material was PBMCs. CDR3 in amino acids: CASSSGGDRLYEQYF. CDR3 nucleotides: TGTGCCAGCAGCTCAGGCGGGGACAGATTGTACGAGCAGTACTTC.